One sample yielded the 23 T cell receptor beta chains listed below, sequenced in a study of CXCR3-negative and CXCR3-positive naive CD8 T cells. Study-wide findings and caveats: Hydrophobicity was higher for TRB CDR3s found in CXCR3-positive naive cells than in CXCR3-negative naive cells.

The antigens of these receptors remain unknown. 5' RACE that incorporated UMI labels was used to prepare the TRB cDNA libraries. TCRdb re-analyzed the 5' RACE reads; it lists each CDR3 protein once, without DNA. The table for this sample gives 7,000 or so distinct CDR3 sequences. The sample taken for sequencing was naive CXCR3+ CD8+ T cells from blood. The subset: CD45RO-CCR7+CD27+CD95- naive CD8+ T cells expressing CXCR3 (TNR3+). The receptors originated from a human donor in good health. Some clones in this sample may be carry-over from other donors' samples.

Measured by frequency, this clonotype is medium-sized. The CDR3 sequence: CASSPRAGNPYEQYF. The chain is built from TRBV6-6 and TRBJ2-7; TCRdb outputs TRBD2, but without DNA this stays unchecked. This CDR3 is built from 15 residues. Germline assignment: CDR1 MNHNY and CDR2 SVGAGI (reference sequence).

The chain combines TRBV11-2 with TRBJ2-3. CDR1 and CDR2 (germline): SGHAT, FQNNGV. This CDR3 has 13 amino acids. CDR3 loop: CASSLLTLETQYF.

This clonotype is labeled medium-sized based on frequency. The gene calls are TRBV20-1 and TRBJ1-2. Germline V gene data show CDR1 as DFQATT and CDR2 as SNEGSKA (reference sequence). The CDR3 length is 13 residues. CDR3: CSARTIGDYGYTF.

Considering frequency, this clonotype is medium-sized. The V and J genes are TRBV29-1 and TRBJ1-4. There are 12 residues in the CDR3. Looked up from germline, CDR1 is SQVTM and CDR2 is ANQGSEA. This CDR3 is CSVEAINEKLFF.

Considering frequency, this clonotype is medium-sized. V is TRBV29-1 and J is TRBJ2-1; the TCRdb D gene call, TRBD1, has no DNA to confirm it. Germline CDR1 SQVTM, CDR2 ANQGSEA. This CDR3 has 14 amino acids. This chain's CDR3 is CSVAGKGRQDEQFF.

This clonotype is deemed medium-sized by its frequency. The chain is built from TRBV12-3 or TRBV12-4 and TRBJ2-2; the D call from TCRdb, TRBD1, cannot be confirmed without DNA. The CDR3 is 16 residues long. The CDR3 loop reads CASIAARTGNTGELFF.

The V call is TRBV29-1, the J call TRBJ1-2. Germline V gene sequence: CDR1 SQVTM, CDR2 ANQGSEA. This CDR3 comprises 12 residues. CDR3 sequence reads: CSVAAANYGYTF.

Frequency places this clonotype as medium-sized (0.01 to 0.1%). V and J are TRBV20-1 and TRBJ2-3; the D gene TCRdb calls, TRBD2, cannot be checked with no DNA. CDR3 length equals 15 residues. Germline V CDR1 and CDR2: DFQATT, SNEGSKA (reference sequence). The chain's CDR3 is CSAESGRESTDTQYF.

This clonotype is labeled medium-sized based on frequency. The CDR3 sequence is CASGLGGIEAFF. This rearrangement joins TRBV12-5 to TRBJ1-1. The CDR3 contains 12 residues. Germline assignment: CDR1 LGHNT and CDR2 FRNRAP. Based on the CDR3 plus reference TRBV12-5 and TRBJ1-1, the full variable domain is DARVTQTPRHKVTEMGQEVTMRCQPILGHNTVFWYRQTMMQGLELLAYFRNRAPLDDSGMPKDRFSAEMPDATLATLKIQPSEPRDSAVYFCASGLGGIEAFFGQGTRLTVV.

By frequency, this clonotype is medium-sized. V usage is TRBV6-1 and J usage is TRBJ2-1. Germline V gives CDR1 MNHNS, CDR2 SASEGT. This CDR3 has 15 amino acids. The CDR3 here is CASRVAGATYNEQFF.

This clonotype shows up as medium-sized by frequency. V gene TRBV5-4 combines with J gene TRBJ1-2; TCRdb indicates TRBD1, and absent DNA this call remains unverified. The CDR3 has 15 residues. Germline V gene data show CDR1 as SGHNT and CDR2 as YYREEE (reference sequence). The CDR3: CASSSYDRGPGGYTF.

This clonotype is classed as medium-sized by frequency. CDR3 region: CASSYDRGDTEAFF. The gene calls are TRBV13 and TRBJ1-1; the TCRdb call, TRBD1, lacks DNA for checking. Germline V CDR1 and CDR2: PRHDT, FYEKMQ (reference sequence). The CDR3 is made up of 14 amino acids.

The chain employs TRBV6-5 and TRBJ1-2; as DNA is missing, the TRBD1 call by TCRdb cannot be tested. Per germline, CDR1 MNHEY and CDR2 SVGAGI. This CDR3 comprises 14 residues. The CDR3 loop is CASSAIEGQYGYTF.

J is TRBJ2-1 and V is TRBV6-5. This CDR3 has 12 amino acids. Germline V gene lookup returns CDR1 MNHEY and CDR2 SVGAGI. The CDR3 region is CASSYGNNEQFF.

This chain connects TRBV27 to TRBJ2-3; TCRdb's assignment of TRBD2 cannot be checked, as there is no DNA. Germline CDR1 is MNHEY and CDR2 is SMNVEV (reference sequence). The length of the CDR3 is 16 residues. The CDR3 sequence is CASSLSSGGIRDTQYF.

The chain is built from TRBV21-1 and TRBJ2-7. TRBV21-1 constitutes a pseudogene. The CDR3 has 12 residues. CDR3 residues: CASSGRSYEQYF.

The chain carries TRBV5-1 and TRBJ2-4; the TRBD1 assignment by TCRdb is unverifiable without DNA. The germline gives CDR1 SGHRS, CDR2 YFSETQ. The CDR3 is 14 residues long. The CDR3 here is CASSNGQGGNIQYF. Based on the CDR3 plus reference TRBV5-1 and TRBJ2-4, the full variable domain is KAGVTQTPRYLIKTRGQQVTLSCSPISGHRSVSWYQQTPGQGLQFLFEYFSETQRNKGNFPGRFSGRQFSNSRSEMNVSTLELGDSALYLCASSNGQGGNIQYFGAGTRLSVL.

According to its frequency, this clonotype is medium-sized (0.01 to 0.1%). This chain joins TRBV29-1 and TRBJ2-1; TCRdb's assignment of TRBD2 cannot be checked, as there is no DNA. Germline V gene data show CDR1 as SQVTM and CDR2 as ANQGSEA. CDR3 length: 14 residues. CDR3 sequence: CSALAGSPYNEQFF.

The chain carries TRBV19 and TRBJ1-1. Germline CDR1 is LNHDA and CDR2 is SQIVND (reference sequence). The CDR3 totals 13 residues. CDR3: CASSIVAHREAFF.

This clonotype registers medium-sized (0.01 to 0.1%) by frequency. V is TRBV29-1 and J is TRBJ2-5; TCRdb designates TRBD2, a call that cannot be tested without DNA. Germline CDR1 is SQVTM and CDR2 is ANQGSEA. The length of the CDR3 is 15 residues. The CDR3 is CSVVGREDNQETQYF.

V is TRBV6-6 and J is TRBJ2-1; TCRdb reports TRBD2, a call that lacks DNA to check it against. The CDR3 is made up of 16 amino acids. Germline V gene data show CDR1 as MNHNY and CDR2 as SVGAGI (reference sequence). CDR3 amino acids: CASSPSGEPSYNEQFF.

J is TRBJ2-2 and V is TRBV20-1; TCRdb's D gene call, TRBD2, goes unchecked for lack of DNA. Germline values: CDR1 DFQATT, CDR2 SNEGSKA (reference sequence). CDR3 length: 16 amino acids. The CDR3 sequence: CSARDWTSVNTGELFF.

This clonotype is identified as medium-sized from frequency. The CDR3 spells CASDPGPIDLYNEQFF. This chain joins TRBV19 and TRBJ2-1; TCRdb indicates TRBD2, and absent DNA this call remains unverified. Germline V gene lookup returns CDR1 LNHDA and CDR2 SQIVND (reference sequence). There are 16 residues in the CDR3.